The next 20 T cell receptor beta chains were all read from a single sample in a study of OX40 agonist ivuxolimab in advanced cancers. The table came from immunoSEQ multiplex PCR; TCRdb's copy has only in-frame clones and leaves some out. The data show over 50,000 clones, with about 80% seen just once and 0.6% to 0.8% held by the top ten. The sequencing used CD4+ or CD8+ T cells sorted from blood, collected in a trial of the OX40 agonist ivuxolimab. These TCRs come from an adult with an advanced solid tumor such as melanoma, head and neck, liver or kidney cancer.

V and J are TRBV4-2 and TRBJ2-2; the D gene is possibly TRBD2 (5 bases). V lost 4 bases and J 3 bases, leaving 9 bases between the germline ends. This CDR3 contains 14 residues. The germline V gene encodes CDR1 LGHNA and CDR2 YNFKEQ. The CDR3 nucleotides read TGTGCCAGCAGCCGGAGGAGCGACACCGGGGAGCTGTTTTTT. Protein product: CASSRRSDTGELFF.

This chain uses TRBV7-2 with TRBJ1-6; TRBD1 aligns across 10 bases. Germline CDR1 and CDR2: SGHTA and FQGNSA. V shed 5 bases and J 5 bases; nucleotides not matched to a gene: 6. CDR3 length: 16 residues. CDR3 coding DNA: TGTGCCAGCAGCCCGGGACAGGGGACCCATAATTCACCCCTCCACTTT. Amino acid sequence: CASSPGQGTHNSPLHF.

Only one count was recorded for this clone. The V and J genes are TRBV5-4 and TRBJ2-1, with 8 bases aligning to TRBD2. This CDR3 is 13 amino acids long. V trimming: 6 bases; J trimming: 7 bases; junction bases outside the gene matches: 6. Germline V CDR1 and CDR2: SGHNT, YYREEE (reference sequence). CDR3 amino acids: CASISGTKNEQFF. DNA for the CDR3: TGTGCCAGCATTAGCGGGACTAAAAATGAGCAGTTCTTC.

The rearrangement joins TRBV27 to TRBJ1-5; D might be TRBD1 (5 bases). Germline-derived CDR1 and CDR2 are MNHEY and SMNVEV (reference sequence). Between the trimmed V and J ends, which lost 3 bases and 1 base, there was a span of 10 bases. CDR3 length: 15 residues. CDR3 amino acids: CASSFRGGSNQPQHF. CDR3 nucleotides: TGTGCCAGCAGTTTTCGGGGGGGGAGCAATCAGCCCCAGCATTTT.

The chain couples TRBV5-4 to TRBJ2-2, with D uncertain. CDR1 is SGHNT and CDR2 is YYREEE in the germline V gene (reference sequence). V lost 3 bases to trimming and J lost 2 bases, with 8 bases between them. The CDR3 covers 14 residues. CDR3 amino acids: CASSSDSNTGELFF. The CDR3 coding sequence is TGTGCCAGCAGCTCTGACTCTAACACCGGGGAGCTGTTTTTT.

By its share, this clone is medium-sized. In nucleotides, the CDR3 is TGTGCCAGCAGTGAGGGGCAGGGAGAGCAGCCCCAGCATTTT. It codes for CASSEGQGEQPQHF. The chain uses TRBV2 and TRBJ1-5, with a tentative D call TRBD1 (5 bases). Between the trimmed V and J ends, which lost 3 bases and 7 bases, there was a span of 13 bases. This CDR3 has 14 amino acids. From germline, CDR1 is SNHLY and CDR2 FYNNEI.

The rearrangement uses TRBV6-1 and TRBJ2-1; maybe TRBD1 (6 bases). Germline CDR1 MNHNS, CDR2 SASEGT. V was pared by 5 bases and J by 6 bases, with 11 bases between. The CDR3 length is 13 residues. The CDR3 region has the DNA TGTGCCAGCAGTCGAGACAGGCGCAATGAGCAGTTCTTC. Residues: CASSRDRRNEQFF.

This clone was detected once. The rearrangement links TRBV5-1 to TRBJ2-3; 9 bases are a match to TRBD1. The germline V gene encodes CDR1 SGHRS and CDR2 YFSETQ. With V trimmed by 2 bases and J by 4 bases, 11 bases remained unmatched. This CDR3 spans 17 amino acids. Here the CDR3 reads CASSLGRGDRVPDTQYF. In nucleotides, the CDR3 is TGCGCCAGCAGCTTAGGGAGGGGGGACAGGGTCCCAGATACGCAGTATTTT.

J is TRBJ1-6 and V is TRBV5-1; no clear D gene. V dropped 0 bases and J dropped 8 bases, with 12 bases sitting between them. Germline V CDR1 and CDR2: SGHRS, YFSETQ. The CDR3 runs to 15 residues. CDR3 DNA: TGCGCCAGCAGCTTGGGACGTTCTTCCCATTCACCCCTCCACTTT. Translation: CASSLGRSSHSPLHF.

The gene calls are TRBV11-3 and TRBJ2-3, with 9 positions matching TRBD1. Germline CDR1 reads SGHNT; CDR2 reads YENEEA. This CDR3 is 14 amino acids long. Unmatched junction bases numbered 5, after V lost 5 bases and J lost 5 bases. CDR3 DNA sequence: TGTGCCAGCAGCGGGACAGGGAGGGGAGATACGCAGTATTTT. It yields the protein CASSGTGRGDTQYF.

This chain joins TRBV23-1 and TRBJ2-7; D possibly matches TRBD1 or TRBD2 (5 bases each). TRBV23-1 is marked as an open reading frame, function uncertain. With 3 bases removed from V and 4 bases from J, the gap between germline ends came to 25 bases. CDR3 length equals 18 residues. The CDR3 loop reads CASSHPSGTGTSRYEQYF. Written as DNA, the CDR3 is TGCGCCAGCAGTCACCCTTCCGGGACCGGAACATCTAGGTACGAGCAGTACTTC.

The chain has TRBV7-9 and TRBJ2-7, with D perhaps being TRBD1 or TRBD2 (5 bases each). Trimming shortened V by 3 bases and J by 2 bases, and 11 bases separated the two germline ends. The CDR3 is 14 amino acids. Looked up from germline, CDR1 is SEHNR and CDR2 is FQNEAQ (reference sequence). CDR3 bases: TGTGCCAGCAGCTTGGGGACGTCAACCTACGAGCAGTACTTC. This sequence encodes CASSLGTSTYEQYF.

This chain connects TRBV19 to TRBJ2-1; D is possibly TRBD2 (8 bases). Per germline, CDR1 LNHDA and CDR2 SQIVND (reference sequence). The germline V and J ends were trimmed by 0 bases and 3 bases, with 18 bases remaining between them. CDR3 length: 18 amino acids. CDR3 residues: CASSIEGGEREFYNEQFF. The CDR3 region has the DNA TGTGCCAGTAGTATAGAAGGGGGCGAGCGGGAGTTCTACAATGAGCAGTTCTTC.

V usage is TRBV27 and J usage is TRBJ2-3, with 9 bases fitting TRBD1. After removal of 4 bases from V and 5 bases from J, the junction contained 16 bases not matched to a gene. The germline CDR1 and CDR2 sequences are MNHEY and SMNVEV (reference sequence). The CDR3 covers 18 residues. The CDR3: CASSYRTGGGGGGDTQYF. The CDR3 DNA reads as TGTGCCAGCAGTTATCGAACAGGGGGCGGAGGAGGAGGAGATACGCAGTATTTT.

The chain links TRBV7-9 to TRBJ1-2; possibly TRBD1 for D (5 bases). Germline values: CDR1 SEHNR, CDR2 FQNEAQ (reference sequence). The CDR3 spans 15 residues. V shed 5 bases and J shed 7 bases, with 20 bases lying between them. The DNA for the CDR3 is TGTGCCAGCAGCCCCCCGGGGCATTTGATGGGTGGCTACACCTTC. This sequence encodes CASSPPGHLMGGYTF.

DNA of the CDR3: TGCGCCAGCAGCTGGAGACTAGAACAAGAGACCCAGTACTTC. Protein sequence: CASSWRLEQETQYF. The chain employs TRBV5-1 and TRBJ2-5; TRBD2 might be the D (6 bases). V shed 3 bases and J shed 2 bases, with 11 bases lying between them. The CDR3 sequence is 14 residues long. Per germline, CDR1 SGHRS and CDR2 YFSETQ.

This rearrangement joins TRBV11-2 to TRBJ2-2, with D uncertain. The germline V and J ends were trimmed by 5 bases and 5 bases, with 6 bases remaining between them. The CDR3 loop spans 12 amino acids. Germline CDR1 and CDR2: SGHAT and FQNNGV. The DNA of the CDR3 is TGTGCCAGCAGCCCTTTTACCGGGGAGCTGTTTTTT. Translating gives CASSPFTGELFF.

The rearrangement links TRBV5-1 to TRBJ2-7; 9 nucleotides align to TRBD2. This CDR3 has 13 amino acids. Trimming at V came to 5 bases and at J to 7 bases, leaving 7 bases not matched to a gene. Germline V gene sequence: CDR1 SGHRS, CDR2 YFSETQ. CDR3 sequence reads: CASSLAGPGEQYF. CDR3 DNA: TGCGCCAGCAGTCTAGCGGGGCCGGGAGAGCAGTACTTC.

The genes are TRBV29-1 and TRBJ2-5, with no clear D. The germline gives CDR1 SQVTM, CDR2 ANQGSEA. V lost 4 bases, J lost 0 bases, and 3 bases lay in between. The CDR3 consists of 11 residues. Here the CDR3 reads CSVVDQETQYF. Here the CDR3 DNA reads TGCAGCGTTGTGGACCAAGAGACCCAGTACTTC. The full variable domain, completed using reference TRBV29-1 and TRBJ2-5, is SAVISQKPSRDICQRGTSLTIQCQVDSQVTMMFWYRQQPGQSLTLIATANQGSEATYESGFVIDKFPISRPNLTFSTLTVSNMSPEDSSIYLCSVVDQETQYFGPGTRLLVL.

The chain employs TRBV5-4 and TRBJ1-2, with 7 bases lining up with TRBD1. The V segment lost 6 bases and the J segment 5 bases; nucleotides outside the gene matches: 10. The CDR3 consists of 14 residues. CDR1 SGHNT and CDR2 YYREEE come from the germline V gene (reference sequence). The CDR3 region is CASTWGGQLYGYTF. The CDR3 bases are TGTGCCAGCACCTGGGGGGGACAGCTGTATGGCTACACCTTC.